This is a list of T cell receptor beta chains from one sample in a study of blood T cell repertoires in COVID-19. The table came from immunoSEQ multiplex PCR; TCRdb's copy has only in-frame clones and leaves some out. This table has about 22,000 clones, around 80% appearing once. Sequenced input: peripheral blood. The receptors derive from a man older than 75 with active or convalescent COVID-19. Both conserved end residues are trimmed from each CDR3. A D gene is named only where the DNA matches it firmly.

v_gene: TRBV5-1
d_gene: TRBD1
j_gene: TRBJ1-2
CDR3aa: ASSWSTGGEGYGYT

v_gene: TRBV6-5
d_gene: TRBD1
j_gene: TRBJ1-5
CDR3aa: ASSPGQGRNQPQH

v_gene: TRBV29-1
d_gene: TRBD1
j_gene: TRBJ1-1
CDR3aa: SVPGQGFTEAF

v_gene: TRBV6-5
d_gene: TRBD1
j_gene: TRBJ1-5
CDR3aa: ASSLDRAEWQPQH

v_gene: TRBV19
d_gene: TRBD2
j_gene: TRBJ2-5
CDR3aa: ASSIRRTSWGETQY

v_gene: TRBV5-1
d_gene: NA
j_gene: TRBJ2-5
CDR3aa: ASSFSREETQY

v_gene: TRBV24-1
d_gene: TRBD2
j_gene: TRBJ2-3
CDR3aa: ATSEARGASTDTQY

v_gene: TRBV11-2
d_gene: TRBD1
j_gene: TRBJ2-7
CDR3aa: ASSFDRGTRGEQY

v_gene: TRBV6-5
d_gene: NA
j_gene: TRBJ1-4
CDR3aa: ASGPGTSSEKLF

v_gene: TRBV9
d_gene: NA
j_gene: TRBJ2-6
CDR3aa: ASSVGGAGGANVLT

v_gene: TRBV19
d_gene: NA
j_gene: TRBJ1-4
CDR3aa: ASTVGAGDEKLF

v_gene: TRBV5-1
d_gene: TRBD1
j_gene: TRBJ1-1
CDR3aa: ASSAGTGGLMNTEAF

v_gene: TRBV7-9
d_gene: NA
j_gene: TRBJ1-1
CDR3aa: ASSLLGEGNTEAF

v_gene: TRBV9
d_gene: TRBD1
j_gene: TRBJ1-2
CDR3aa: ASRRSGQGNGYT

v_gene: TRBV7-2
d_gene: NA
j_gene: TRBJ2-5
CDR3aa: ASSSDRAGETQY

v_gene: TRBV18
d_gene: NA
j_gene: TRBJ1-1
CDR3aa: ASSPGRHTEAF

v_gene: TRBV25-1
d_gene: NA
j_gene: TRBJ1-2
CDR3aa: ASSESYRDNIYGYT

v_gene: TRBV7-8
d_gene: TRBD1
j_gene: TRBJ1-2
CDR3aa: ASSWRKGTGSGYT

v_gene: TRBV7-9
d_gene: TRBD1
j_gene: TRBJ2-7
CDR3aa: ASSPHTGTGTYEQY

v_gene: TRBV28
d_gene: TRBD2
j_gene: TRBJ2-3
CDR3aa: ASSTLAGYTDTQY

v_gene: TRBV4-3
d_gene: TRBD2
j_gene: TRBJ2-1
CDR3aa: ASSQGGSGGEQF

v_gene: TRBV19
d_gene: NA
j_gene: TRBJ2-1
CDR3aa: ASSNRALEQF

v_gene: TRBV10-3
d_gene: TRBD1
j_gene: TRBJ1-2
CDR3aa: AIKGQGTGYGYT

v_gene: TRBV5-1
d_gene: TRBD2
j_gene: TRBJ2-1
CDR3aa: ASSLVSLAALSSYNEQF

v_gene: TRBV29-1
d_gene: TRBD2
j_gene: TRBJ2-7
CDR3aa: SARTSGRYEQY

v_gene: TRBV4-3
d_gene: NA
j_gene: TRBJ2-2
CDR3aa: ASSRTTPNTGELF

v_gene: TRBV13
d_gene: TRBD2
j_gene: TRBJ2-3
CDR3aa: ASSPRWGLASTDTQY

v_gene: TRBV21-1
d_gene: NA
j_gene: TRBJ1-5
CDR3aa: ASSKGAWGDRDLNANQPQH

v_gene: TRBV7-2
d_gene: NA
j_gene: TRBJ2-3
CDR3aa: ASSRPLATQY

v_gene: TRBV19
d_gene: TRBD1
j_gene: TRBJ2-3
CDR3aa: ASSINVGQGTDTQY

v_gene: TRBV18
d_gene: NA
j_gene: TRBJ1-5
CDR3aa: ASSPGNPARAGNQPQH

v_gene: TRBV14
d_gene: NA
j_gene: TRBJ1-1
CDR3aa: ASSPSLLRNTEAF

v_gene: TRBV4-3
d_gene: NA
j_gene: TRBJ1-5
CDR3aa: ASSLSRDQPQH

v_gene: TRBV19
d_gene: NA
j_gene: TRBJ1-2
CDR3aa: ASSIRGGKEGYT

v_gene: TRBV10-2
d_gene: NA
j_gene: TRBJ2-7
CDR3aa: ASRTRFYEQY

v_gene: TRBV7-2
d_gene: TRBD1
j_gene: TRBJ1-2
CDR3aa: ASSLGQGANYGYT

v_gene: TRBV5-1
d_gene: NA
j_gene: TRBJ2-2
CDR3aa: ASSGNRNTGELF

v_gene: TRBV29-1
d_gene: NA
j_gene: TRBJ1-6
CDR3aa: SVREAGSYNSPLH

v_gene: TRBV11-2
d_gene: NA
j_gene: TRBJ1-3
CDR3aa: ASSPRTANAYTIY

v_gene: TRBV6-6
d_gene: NA
j_gene: TRBJ1-3
CDR3aa: ASSRDGEGGNTIY

v_gene: TRBV27
d_gene: TRBD2
j_gene: TRBJ2-5
CDR3aa: ASSLNLAGAQETQY

v_gene: TRBV27
d_gene: NA
j_gene: TRBJ2-7
CDR3aa: ASSNPGFSYEQY

v_gene: TRBV4-1
d_gene: NA
j_gene: TRBJ2-3
CDR3aa: ASSQGTGTDTQY

v_gene: TRBV9
d_gene: TRBD2
j_gene: TRBJ2-1
CDR3aa: ASSVLSGTNTYNEQF

v_gene: TRBV7-9
d_gene: TRBD1
j_gene: TRBJ2-7
CDR3aa: ASSFGTGTGEQY

v_gene: TRBV7-6
d_gene: TRBD1
j_gene: TRBJ1-1
CDR3aa: ASSLDRGRGEAF

v_gene: TRBV5-1
d_gene: NA
j_gene: TRBJ1-5
CDR3aa: ASSLTGAGEGPQH

v_gene: TRBV5-1
d_gene: NA
j_gene: TRBJ2-5
CDR3aa: ASSPAPASPPETQY

v_gene: TRBV18
d_gene: NA
j_gene: TRBJ1-3
CDR3aa: ASSPRGISGNTIY

v_gene: TRBV4-2
d_gene: NA
j_gene: TRBJ2-7
CDR3aa: ASSQVSLIQNGGAR

v_gene: TRBV1
d_gene: NA
j_gene: TRBJ2-2
CDR3aa: TSSQSRDRGNTGELF

v_gene: TRBV7-9
d_gene: NA
j_gene: TRBJ2-5
CDR3aa: ASSGREWETQY

v_gene: TRBV29-1
d_gene: TRBD1
j_gene: TRBJ2-7
CDR3aa: SVRGQASYEQY

v_gene: TRBV7-8
d_gene: NA
j_gene: TRBJ2-7
CDR3aa: ASSLDSSPYEQY

v_gene: TRBV3-1/TRBV3-2
d_gene: NA
j_gene: TRBJ2-1
CDR3aa: ASSQSSSYNEQF

v_gene: TRBV2
d_gene: TRBD1
j_gene: TRBJ2-5
CDR3aa: ASSDDRGLQETQY

v_gene: TRBV3-1/TRBV3-2
d_gene: NA
j_gene: TRBJ2-1
CDR3aa: ASSQVAGQPGYEQF

v_gene: TRBV19
d_gene: TRBD1
j_gene: TRBJ2-3
CDR3aa: ASTTDGTGSTDTQY

v_gene: TRBV19
d_gene: NA
j_gene: TRBJ1-5
CDR3aa: ASSKLQVNQPQH